The 24 T cell receptor beta chains below were found in one sample sequenced in a study of T-cell reconstitution after alpha-beta-depleted transplantation in children. TCRbeta library preparation incorporated unique molecular identifiers. TCRdb called the PCR reads again in MiXCR, with one record for every CDR3 protein. In the table there are 350,000 to 500,000 distinct CDR3 sequences, around 46% of which are singletons. Sequencing was performed on PBMCs, taken before TCRalphabeta/CD19-depleted stem cell transplant. The origin of the receptors is a girl aged 2 to 9 with aplastic anemia, due to receive a stem cell transplant.

This clonotype has ten or more counts. The chain joins TRBV13 to TRBJ2-7; D not resolved. CDR3 length equals 12 residues. V gave up 0 bases and J gave up 6 bases, with 6 bases separating them. From germline, CDR1 is PRHDT and CDR2 FYEKMQ (reference sequence). The CDR3 bases are TGTGCCAGCAGCTTAGGGTCGGGCGAGCAGTACTTC. This translates into CASSLGSGEQYF.

This chain connects TRBV5-6 to TRBJ1-2; TRBD1 matches 7 bases. Trimming cost V 2 bases and J 3 bases; bases outside gene matches: 13. Germline V gene lookup returns CDR1 SGHDT and CDR2 YYEEEE. This CDR3 comprises 17 residues. The DNA of the CDR3 is TGTGCCAGCAGCTTAAGGGGGCTGGCACCATGGGACTATGGCTACACCTTC. It yields the protein CASSLRGLAPWDYGYTF.

The chain carries TRBV5-1 and TRBJ2-1, with D perhaps TRBD1 (6 bases). V was clipped by 7 bases and J by 7 bases, with 9 bases between them. The CDR3 has 11 residues. Germline V lookup: CDR1 SGHRS, CDR2 YFSETQ. The DNA of the CDR3 is TGCGCCAGCGTTCAGGGGAATGAGCAGTTCTTC. It is translated as CASVQGNEQFF.

The gene calls are TRBV25-1 and TRBJ1-1, with D maybe TRBD1 (6 bases). The germline gives CDR1 MGHDK, CDR2 SYGVNS. CDR3 length equals 16 residues. V dropped 0 bases and J dropped 0 bases, with 11 bases sitting between them. The CDR3 DNA reads TGTGCCAGCAGTGAATACGGACAGCGCATGAACACTGAAGCTTTCTTT. Translating gives CASSEYGQRMNTEAFF.

The genes are TRBV7-3 and TRBJ2-7, with TRBD1 matching 9 bases. Germline values: CDR1 SGHTA, CDR2 FQGTGA. Trimming took 5 bases from V and 2 from J; bases not matched to a gene: 7. The CDR3 has 15 amino acids. In DNA, the CDR3 is TGTGCCAGCAGCCCCCAGGGACAGGGTACCTACGAGCAGTACTTC. Translating gives CASSPQGQGTYEQYF.

The chain recombines TRBV5-4 with TRBJ2-3; 8 positions agree with TRBD2. CDR1 is SGHNT and CDR2 is YYREEE in the germline V gene (reference sequence). Trimming took 3 bases from V and 3 from J; bases not matched to a gene: 6. The CDR3 runs 15 residues. The CDR3 reads CASSWKREITDTQYF. The DNA of the CDR3 is TGTGCCAGCAGCTGGAAGCGGGAGATAACAGATACGCAGTATTTT.

V and J are TRBV4-2 and TRBJ1-5; no reliable D call. Per germline, CDR1 LGHNA and CDR2 YNFKEQ. The CDR3 covers 13 residues. Deletions cut 0 bases from V and 6 bases from J, with 6 bases between. CDR3 nucleotide sequence: TGTGCCAGCAGCCAAGACGGCTCTCAGCCCCAGCATTTT. This gives the protein CASSQDGSQPQHF.

At least ten counts were recorded for this clonotype. The V call is TRBV7-9, the J call TRBJ2-7; 14 bases agree with TRBD2. The CDR3 runs to 18 residues. Per the germline V gene, CDR1 is SEHNR and CDR2 is FQNEAQ (reference sequence). The trim removed 3 bases at V and 7 bases at J, leaving 14 bases unmatched. The CDR3 sequence: CASSFTTSGRARRWEQYF. The CDR3 region has the DNA TGTGCCAGCAGCTTCACGACTAGCGGGAGGGCTCGGCGATGGGAGCAGTACTTC.

This clonotype was picked up many times. The chain couples TRBV5-1 to TRBJ2-3; D is uncertain. Germline CDR1 SGHRS, CDR2 YFSETQ. This CDR3 is 12 amino acids long. Trimming pared 3 bases from V and 2 bases from J, leaving 4 bases between. CDR3 residues: CASSWTTDTQYF. CDR3 coding DNA: TGCGCCAGCAGCTGGACCACAGATACGCAGTATTTT.

This clonotype was seen at least ten times. The chain uses TRBV7-8 and TRBJ2-7; 9 bases match TRBD1. V shed 1 base, J shed 3 bases, and the junction held 7 bases outside the gene matches. CDR1 and CDR2 (germline): SGHVS, FQNEAQ. This CDR3 has 16 residues. In DNA form, the CDR3 reads TGTGCCAGCAGCTTAGTTTCTGGGACAGGGAACTACGAGCAGTACTTC. This codes for CASSLVSGTGNYEQYF.

Here the CDR3 reads CASSARSSGRNTGELFF. CDR3 DNA: TGTGCCAGCTCAGCACGATCAAGCGGGAGGAACACCGGGGAGCTGTTTTTT. The V call is TRBV18, the J call TRBJ2-2, with 8 bases that match TRBD2. This CDR3 has 17 amino acids. The V gene end was trimmed by 5 bases and the J gene end by 1 base; junction bases not matched to a gene: 9. CDR1 and CDR2 (germline): KGHSH, LQKENI.

The chain couples TRBV30 to TRBJ2-7; D gene unclear. The V end lost 1 base, the J end lost 7 bases, and 5 bases lay between the germline ends. The CDR3 extends over 10 amino acids. From germline, CDR1 is GTSNPN and CDR2 SVGIG (reference sequence). The CDR3 loop reads CAWSGAEQYF. CDR3 nucleotide sequence: TGTGCCTGGAGTGGGGCTGAGCAGTACTTC.

The chain carries TRBV28 and TRBJ2-1; D is undetermined. V dropped 3 bases and J dropped 6 bases, with 9 bases sitting between them. Per germline, CDR1 MDHEN and CDR2 SYDVKM. CDR3 size: 13 residues. This CDR3 is CASSLTARNEQFF. The CDR3 coding sequence is TGTGCCAGCAGTTTGACCGCTCGCAATGAGCAGTTCTTC.

V gene TRBV20-1 combines with J gene TRBJ2-1; either TRBD1 or TRBD2 may fit D (6 bases each). This CDR3 region has 15 residues. Deletions cut 5 bases from V and 7 bases from J, with 21 bases between. The germline gives CDR1 DFQATT, CDR2 SNEGSKA (reference sequence). The CDR3 coding sequence is TGCAGTGCTCCACTGGGGGGCATTCGGTGGAATGAGCAGTTCTTC. Its protein is CSAPLGGIRWNEQFF.

This sequence joins TRBV20-1 and TRBJ2-7; D is undetermined. The CDR3 totals 13 residues. Germline V gives CDR1 DFQATT, CDR2 SNEGSKA (reference sequence). Trimming pared 6 bases from V and 3 bases from J, leaving 15 bases between. The chain's CDR3 is CSAEQPGIYEQYF. In nucleotides, the CDR3 is TGCAGTGCAGAACAGCCAGGTATCTACGAGCAGTACTTC.

This clonotype was recorded at least ten times. This chain uses TRBV9 with TRBJ2-7; 7 bases align to TRBD1. Germline CDR1 is SGDLS and CDR2 is YYNGEE. V gave up 4 bases and J gave up 3 bases; unmatched junction bases: 7. This CDR3 has 14 residues. The CDR3 here is CASSPGQAFYEQYF. CDR3 DNA: TGTGCCAGCAGCCCCGGACAGGCGTTCTACGAGCAGTACTTC. Variable domain in full (rest from reference TRBV9 and TRBJ2-7): DSGVTQTPKHLITATGQRVTLRCSPRSGDLSVYWYQQSLDQGLQFLIQYYNGEERAKGNILERFSAQQFPDLHSELNLSSLELGDSALYFCASSPGQAFYEQYFGPGTRLTVT.

The chain links TRBV6-2 or TRBV6-3 to TRBJ2-3, with 8 bases aligning to TRBD1. CDR3 length: 16 residues. In germline, CDR1 is MNHEY, CDR2 SVGEGT. V shed 2 bases, J shed 3 bases, and the junction held 7 bases outside the gene matches. CDR3 sequence: CASSYGQGAWTDTQYF. CDR3 nucleotides: TGTGCCAGCAGTTACGGACAGGGCGCGTGGACAGATACGCAGTATTTT.

This chain uses TRBV28 with TRBJ2-4; possibly TRBD1 for D (5 bases). The CDR3 loop spans 13 amino acids. Trimming left V 2 bases short and J 9 bases short, with 11 bases between. From germline, CDR1 is MDHEN and CDR2 SYDVKM. This chain's CDR3 is CASSLGLGVIQYF. DNA for the CDR3: TGTGCCAGCAGTTTAGGCCTAGGGGTCATTCAGTACTTC.

The rearrangement links TRBV4-1 to TRBJ2-1, with TRBD2 matching 12 bases. The CDR3 covers 18 residues. CDR1 is MGHRA and CDR2 is YSYEKL in the germline V gene. With V trimmed by 4 bases and J by 4 bases, 11 bases remained unmatched. This CDR3 reads CASSPGFSGLAGYNEQFF. The CDR3 bases are TGCGCCAGCAGCCCCGGCTTTTCGGGACTAGCGGGTTACAATGAGCAGTTCTTC.

The chain combines TRBV12-3 or TRBV12-4 with TRBJ2-5; D gene uncertain. Trimming took 6 bases from V and 5 from J, leaving 13 bases between them. The CDR3 contains 13 residues. The CDR3 DNA follows: TGTGCCAGCAGAGCCTCGATGCTGGAGACCCAGTACTTC. Translation: CASRASMLETQYF.

The gene calls are TRBV20-1 and TRBJ2-1; the match to TRBD2 covers 7 bases. The CDR3 covers 14 residues. The V segment lost 5 bases and the J segment 3 bases; nucleotides outside the gene matches: 7. Per the germline V gene, CDR1 is DFQATT and CDR2 is SNEGSKA (reference sequence). The CDR3, as DNA: TGCAGTGCTCTTAAGACTAGCAGCTACAATGAGCAGTTCTTC. Translation: CSALKTSSYNEQFF.

The chain recombines TRBV10-3 with TRBJ2-3, with 10 bases lining up with TRBD2. The ends lost 8 bases at V and 0 bases at J; junction bases unmatched: 5. CDR1 is ENHRY, CDR2 SYGVKD, per germline. The CDR3 consists of 15 residues. CDR3 sequence (DNA): TGTGCCATCCGAGGACTAGCGGAAAGCACAGATACGCAGTATTTT. Translating it yields CAIRGLAESTDTQYF.

This clonotype was counted at least ten times. V and J are TRBV7-2 and TRBJ2-7, with D perhaps TRBD2 (5 bases). Germline CDR1 reads SGHTA; CDR2 reads FQGNSA. The V and J ends lost 5 bases and 2 bases respectively, with 16 bases between them. This CDR3 is built from 15 residues. The CDR3 is CASSTTGNRAYEQYF. The CDR3 DNA sequence: TGTGCCAGCAGCACAACCGGGAACAGAGCCTACGAGCAGTACTTC.

The genes are TRBV9 and TRBJ2-7; 7 nucleotides agree with TRBD1. Germline values: CDR1 SGDLS, CDR2 YYNGEE. Trimming removed 4 bases from V and 3 bases from J; junction bases left unmatched: 13. The CDR3 is 16 amino acids. The CDR3 loop is CASSLRTGTAVYEQYF. The CDR3 DNA sequence: TGTGCCAGCAGCCTGAGAACCGGGACAGCGGTCTACGAGCAGTACTTC.